The count of the clone carrying this T cell receptor (beta chain) is one. Antigen unknown. Unstimulated regulatory T cells (CD4+CD25+CD127-), CD4+CD25- non-regulatory cells, CD4 and CD8 cells were FACS-sorted from thawed PBMCs. Using immunoSEQ multiplex PCR, the repertoire was profiled, and TCRdb retains in-frame clones only, with some absent. This table has about 120,000 clones, roughly 92% appearing once. This sample stems from a study of Tregs in tolerant kidney transplant recipients. Overall study findings and caveats: Findings come from small patient numbers and require larger validation. Activated donor B cell expansion appeared to reveal the most relevant donor-specific TCRbeta repertoire.

This receptor was taken from a human donor in good health. Sequences were obtained from CD4+ T cells from blood.

CDR3 sequence reads: CASKDTGGGTNYGYTF. In DNA form, the CDR3 reads TGTGCCAGCAAAGACACAGGGGGGGGAACTAACTATGGCTACACCTTC. V and J are TRBV27 and TRBJ1-2; 8 bases align to TRBD1. This CDR3 has 16 amino acids. Germline loops: CDR1 MNHEY, CDR2 SMNVEV (reference sequence). The junction had 10 bases not matched to a gene; V was cut back by 7 bases and J by 0 bases.